This TCR beta chain derives from a study of T cell repertoires in cytomegalovirus infection. V dropped 5 bases and J dropped 2 bases, with 10 bases sitting between them. The CDR3 is made up of 14 amino acids. One entry per CDR3 protein results from TCRdb running MiXCR on the reads. Of 700,000 to 850,000 distinct CDR3 sequences listed, roughly 33% are singletons. This clonotype was seen only a few times. Its antigen remains unidentified. The receptor was derived from a human donor in good health (CMV status not recorded). Some clones in this sample may be carry-over from other donors' samples. J is TRBJ1-5 and V is TRBV12-3 or TRBV12-4; D call uncertain. The sequencing used cultured CD8+ T cells from PBMCs, collected from culture after CMV antigen stimulation. The CDR3 DNA sequence: TGTGCCAGCAGTCCCCGAGAGGGCAATCAGCCCCAGCATTTT. It encodes CASSPREGNQPQHF.